This TCR beta chain stems from a study of shared clonotypes between healthy human individuals. This table comes from immunoSEQ multiplex PCR, and its TCRdb copy is limited to in-frame clones, with some not included. The sample lists about 2.3 million clones, under 95% occurring once. Study-level findings and limits: Several donors held about 4.5% of naive CD4 clonotypes in common. Sequencing depth was predicted to influence how clonotypes are shared among donors.

In the case of this clone: The antigen remains unidentified.

This receptor was obtained from a man between 18 and 29 years old in good health. Some clones in this sample may be carry-over from other donors' samples. The specimen was naive CD4+ T cells from PBMCs. As for subset: CD45RA+ positively selected.

The CDR3 bases are TGTGCCAGCAGTGGTCAGGATTTCCAGCCCCAGCATTTT. Protein: CASSGQDFQPQHF. The chain links TRBV2 to TRBJ1-5, with D unclear. This CDR3 contains 13 residues. The V gene lost 4 bases and the J gene lost 7 bases, with 11 bases spanning the gap. CDR1 SNHLY and CDR2 FYNNEI come from the germline V gene.